Following are 13 T cell receptor beta chains from one sample sequenced in a study of blood T cell repertoires in COVID-19. Profiling relied on immunoSEQ multiplex PCR, and the TCRdb table lists in-frame clones only, not all of them. The profile shows some 87,000 clones, around 87% of them singletons. The sample comprised peripheral blood. The receptors were sampled from a human donor in a cohort sampled during active COVID-19.

The chain recombines TRBV14 with TRBJ2-7; possibly TRBD1 for D (6 bases). The germline V gene has CDR1 SGHDN and CDR2 FVKESK. The CDR3 loop spans 15 amino acids. The V end lost 0 bases, the J end lost 6 bases, and 15 bases lay between the germline ends. The CDR3 loop reads CASSQDTYRGGEQYF. The CDR3 DNA sequence: TGTGCCAGCAGCCAAGATACCTATCGAGGGGGCGAGCAGTACTTC.

This sequence joins TRBV5-8 and TRBJ1-1, with 7 nucleotides matching TRBD1. V dropped 10 bases and J dropped 0; count of bases not matched to a gene: 12. In germline, CDR1 is SGHTS, CDR2 YDEGEE. The CDR3 has 15 residues. For the CDR3, the DNA is TGTGCCGGTAGGGGGCCACTCTACTTGAACACTGAAGCTTTCTTT. This encodes CAGRGPLYLNTEAFF.

The J gene is TRBJ1-1, the V gene TRBV6-6, with 9 bases that match TRBD1. Trimming at V came to 5 bases and at J to 0 bases, leaving 13 bases not matched to a gene. Looked up from germline, CDR1 is MNHNY and CDR2 is SVGAGI (reference sequence). There are 18 residues in the CDR3. This CDR3 reads CASSPVPGQGSMNTEAFF. The CDR3 DNA sequence: TGTGCCAGCAGTCCCGTCCCGGGACAGGGATCAATGAACACTGAAGCTTTCTTT.

The chain couples TRBV6-5 to TRBJ2-7; a weak D match, TRBD1 (6 bases). Germline lookup yields CDR1 MNHEY and CDR2 SVGAGI. V gave up 11 bases and J gave up 1 base, with 18 bases separating them. The CDR3 is 14 residues long. CDR3: CAAGQYSGSYEQYF. CDR3 DNA: TGTGCCGCTGGACAGTACTCGGGATCCTACGAGCAGTACTTC.

The chain has TRBV19 and TRBJ1-1; tentatively, D is TRBD1 (5 bases). There are 12 residues in the CDR3. The V and J ends lost 5 bases and 5 bases respectively, with 9 bases between them. Per germline, CDR1 LNHDA and CDR2 SQIVND (reference sequence). Here the CDR3 DNA reads TGTGCCAGTAGTCTCAGGGATACTGAAGCTTTCTTT. Encoded protein: CASSLRDTEAFF.

The chain uses TRBV7-3 and TRBJ2-5; 7 bases align to TRBD1. Germline V CDR1 and CDR2: SGHTA, FQGTGA. The CDR3 is 17 residues long. V was pared by 5 bases and J by 5 bases, with 17 bases of the junction left unmatched. CDR3 amino acids: CASSPLGTQGVPETQYF. CDR3 nucleotides: TGTGCCAGCAGCCCTTTAGGCACCCAGGGGGTACCGGAGACCCAGTACTTC.

V is TRBV4-2 and J is TRBJ2-1, with 8 bases identical to TRBD2. This CDR3 comprises 12 residues. V shed 5 bases and J 9 bases; nucleotides not matched to a gene: 3. The germline gives CDR1 LGHNA, CDR2 YNFKEQ. The CDR3 spells CASSSTSGEQFF. The DNA of the CDR3 is TGTGCCAGCAGCAGTACTAGCGGTGAGCAGTTCTTC.

This chain connects TRBV6-2 or TRBV6-3 to TRBJ2-1, with 7 bases fitting TRBD2. The CDR3 covers 13 residues. Germline V gene sequence: CDR1 MNHEY, CDR2 SVGEGT. After removal of 2 bases from V and 12 bases from J, the junction contained 7 bases not matched to a gene. DNA of the CDR3: TGTGCCAGCAGTTACGCAGGCGGGGGACCGCAGTTCTTC. Its protein is CASSYAGGGPQFF.

The V and J genes are TRBV3-1 (or the pseudogene TRBV3-2) and TRBJ1-2, with 8 bases identical to TRBD1. The CDR3 contains 16 residues. Looked up from germline, CDR1 is LGHDT and CDR2 is YNNKEL (reference sequence). V lost 2 bases, J lost 8 bases, and 13 bases stayed unmatched. The DNA for the CDR3 is TGTGCCAGCAGCCAAATTGTTGGACAGGGTATGGAAGGCTACACCTTC. Its translation: CASSQIVGQGMEGYTF.

This chain joins TRBV19 and TRBJ2-1; 13 bases fit TRBD2. V shed 5 bases and J 12 bases; nucleotides not matched to a gene: 10. This CDR3 comprises 15 residues. Germline V gives CDR1 LNHDA, CDR2 SQIVND (reference sequence). CDR3 sequence reads: CASSAGTSGVWGQFF. In DNA form, the CDR3 reads TGTGCCAGTAGTGCAGGGACTAGCGGGGTCTGGGGGCAGTTCTTC. Full variable domain (rest looked up from reference TRBV19 and TRBJ2-1): DGGITQSPKYLFRKEGQNVTLSCEQNLNHDAMYWYRQDPGQGLRLIYYSQIVNDFQKGDIAEGYSVSREKKESFPLTVTSAQKNPTAFYLCASSAGTSGVWGQFFGPGTRLTVL.

This sequence joins TRBV7-3 and TRBJ2-6, with D perhaps matching TRBD1 (5 bases). Trimming pared 3 bases from V and 1 base from J, leaving 7 bases between. CDR1 SGHTA and CDR2 FQGTGA come from the germline V gene. This CDR3 contains 15 residues. CDR3 DNA: TGTGCCAGCAGCTTGACAGTTTCTGGGGCCAACGTCCTGACTTTC. It translates to CASSLTVSGANVLTF.

V is TRBV7-6 and J is TRBJ2-7; TRBD1 might be the D (6 bases). The germline V and J ends were trimmed by 5 bases and 2 bases, with 16 bases remaining between them. The germline gives CDR1 SGHVS, CDR2 FNYEAQ. This CDR3 has 15 amino acids. The CDR3 DNA sequence: TGTGCCAGCAGCCCGCGACAGGAACTCCCCTACGAGCAGTACTTC. Protein sequence: CASSPRQELPYEQYF.

The chain recombines TRBV5-6 with TRBJ2-4, with TRBD1 as a possible D gene (5 bases). Trimming cost V 1 base and J 8 bases, with 13 bases left between them. CDR3 size: 14 residues. The germline gives CDR1 SGHDT, CDR2 YYEEEE. The CDR3 region has the DNA TGTGCCAGCAGCTTGAGGCAGGTCAGGGACATTCAGTACTTC. Amino acids: CASSLRQVRDIQYF.